This note documents a single TCR beta chain sequence. Its cognate antigen is unknown. The data were obtained in a study of shared clonotypes between healthy human individuals. General study findings and limits: The represented genetic and exposure-history diversity was limited by the small number of donors.

In the source study's methods: Junction-only sequences without quality scores were provided by ImmunoSEQ, so filtering was different. The method was immunoSEQ multiplex PCR; TCRdb's version includes in-frame clones alone and lacks a portion of them. V, J and clone size are those of that table, while D and trimming were read from the DNA. The table records under 150,000 clones, 55% to 80% of them present only once. With 1 base removed from V and 8 bases from J, the gap between germline ends came to 17 bases. The length of the CDR3 is 15 residues. Germline CDR1 reads MGHRA; CDR2 reads YSYEKL. Sequencing used memory CD8+ T cells sorted from blood. Subset denoted: CD45RO+ cells pooled with CCR7-negative TemRA cells. The chain recombines TRBV4-1 with TRBJ1-2; D may be TRBD1 (6 bases). The TCR was taken from a woman under 40 in good health. The DNA of the CDR3 is TGCGCCAGCAGCCAAGGGACCGGGGGGGCTAGCGGCTACACCTTC. Amino acid sequence: CASSQGTGGASGYTF.